The 26 T cell receptor beta chains below all came from one sample that was sequenced in a study of T cell changes during pregnancy in multiple sclerosis. TCRdb keeps only in-frame clones here, not all; method: immunoSEQ multiplex PCR. The table has tens of thousands of clones, approximately 91% seen once; the top ten hold approximately 1.7%. This specimen was peripheral blood, taken in the first trimester of pregnancy. The receptors here all came from a female donor with multiple sclerosis, enrolled in a pregnancy study.

This sequence joins TRBV6-6 and TRBJ1-1, with 7 bases lining up with TRBD1. Looked up from germline, CDR1 is MNHNY and CDR2 is SVGAGI (reference sequence). V gave up 7 bases and J gave up 6 bases; unmatched junction bases: 5. This CDR3 is built from 12 residues. CDR3 sequence: CASTLGGSEAFF. In DNA form, the CDR3 reads TGTGCCAGCACCCTAGGGGGCTCTGAAGCTTTCTTT.

The rearrangement uses TRBV30 and TRBJ2-3, with a tentative D call TRBD2 (5 bases). CDR3 size: 14 residues. The germline gives CDR1 GTSNPN, CDR2 SVGIG (reference sequence). Trimming took 5 bases from V and 2 from J, leaving 14 bases between them. CDR3 in amino acids: CAWGLSDPTDTQYF. CDR3 DNA sequence: TGTGCCTGGGGCCTTAGCGACCCCACAGATACGCAGTATTTT. The full variable domain, its missing parts supplied by reference TRBV30 and TRBJ2-3, is SQTIHQWPATLVQPVGSPLSLECTVEGTSNPNLYWYRQAAGRGLQLLFYSVGIGQISSEVPQNLSASRPQDRQFILSSKKLLLSDSGFYLCAWGLSDPTDTQYFGPGTRLTVL.

This clone appeared a few times. In the same sample, other DNA sequences code for this CDR3. The chain is built from TRBV19 and TRBJ1-1, with D hard to call. Germline CDR1 and CDR2: LNHDA and SQIVND (reference sequence). This CDR3 has 12 residues. The V end lost 2 bases, the J end lost 1 base, and 2 bases lay between the germline ends. Here the CDR3 reads CASSIQNTEAFF. The CDR3 DNA follows: TGTGCCAGTAGTATACAGAACACTGAAGCTTTCTTT.

V usage is TRBV6-1 and J usage is TRBJ1-1, with 8 bases matching TRBD1. The CDR3 is 14 amino acids. V was pared by 1 base and J by 6 bases, with 4 bases of the junction left unmatched. The V gene's germline CDR1 is MNHNS and CDR2 SASEGT. This CDR3 is CASSEGQGSAEAFF. CDR3 bases: TGTGCCAGCAGTGAAGGACAGGGGAGTGCTGAAGCTTTCTTT.

This clone was counted a single time. V gene TRBV12-5 combines with J gene TRBJ1-2; D uncertain. The ends were cut back, 7 bases at V and 3 bases at J, with 27 bases in the middle. The CDR3 consists of 18 residues. Germline CDR1 is LGHNT and CDR2 is FRNRAP. CDR3: CASDSPRGEGTVYYGYTF. CDR3 sequence (DNA): TGTGCTAGTGATTCCCCCCGGGGAGAGGGAACGGTGTACTATGGCTACACCTTC.

The chain recombines TRBV5-1 with TRBJ2-6; D is ambiguous. This CDR3 region has 15 residues. Germline V gene sequence: CDR1 SGHRS, CDR2 YFSETQ. The V end was cut by 4 bases, the J end by 1 base, with 9 bases between. Here the CDR3 DNA reads TGCGCCAGCAGCGCCGCGTGGTCTGGGGCCAACGTCCTGACTTTC. Translation: CASSAAWSGANVLTF.

This clone has a handful of counts. This chain connects TRBV11-2 to TRBJ1-5; TRBD1 might be the D (6 bases). Trimming took off 5 bases at V and 4 bases at J, with 9 bases between the two ends. In germline, CDR1 is SGHAT, CDR2 FQNNGV. There are 13 residues in the CDR3. This CDR3 is CASSRDRNQPQHF. The CDR3 DNA reads TGTGCCAGCAGCCGAGACAGGAATCAGCCCCAGCATTTT. Full variable domain (missing parts from reference TRBV11-2 and TRBJ1-5): EAGVAQSPRYKIIEKRQSVAFWCNPISGHATLYWYQQILGQGPKLLIQFQNNGVVDDSQLPKDRFSAERLKGVDSTLKIQPAKLEDSAVYLCASSRDRNQPQHFGDGTRLSIL.

The V call is TRBV25-1, the J call TRBJ1-2; TRBD1 aligns across 8 bases. V lost 8 bases, J lost 8 bases, and 7 bases stayed unmatched. The V gene's germline CDR1 is MGHDK and CDR2 SYGVNS. The CDR3 covers 12 residues. This chain's CDR3 is CASGQGVSGYTF. In nucleotides, the CDR3 is TGTGCCAGCGGACAGGGAGTAAGCGGCTACACCTTC.

The rearrangement uses TRBV9 and TRBJ2-5; 8 nucleotides align to TRBD1. Per the germline V gene, CDR1 is SGDLS and CDR2 is YYNGEE. The trim removed 4 bases at V and 5 bases at J, leaving 10 bases unmatched. This CDR3 spans 15 amino acids. The CDR3 is CASSFRTGTEETQYF. CDR3 DNA sequence: TGTGCCAGCAGCTTTCGGACAGGGACGGAGGAGACCCAGTACTTC.

The chain employs TRBV28 and TRBJ1-2, with D tentatively TRBD1 (6 bases). The length of the CDR3 is 18 residues. With 4 bases removed from V and 0 bases from J, the gap between germline ends came to 21 bases. Germline V CDR1 and CDR2: MDHEN, SYDVKM. The CDR3 reads CASSSPGQPHQANYGYTF. The CDR3 DNA sequence: TGTGCCAGCAGTTCCCCAGGACAGCCGCATCAGGCTAACTATGGCTACACCTTC.

This clone was observed a handful of times. The J gene is TRBJ1-1, the V gene TRBV5-1; TRBD1 agrees at 8 bases. From germline, CDR1 is SGHRS and CDR2 YFSETQ. After removal of 3 bases from V and 4 bases from J, the junction contained 17 bases not matched to a gene. The CDR3 runs 18 residues. The DNA of the CDR3 is TGCGCCAGCAGCTGGCTTACCGACAGGGGAACAGAGAGCACTGAAGCTTTCTTT. Protein sequence: CASSWLTDRGTESTEAFF.

The chain uses TRBV18 and TRBJ2-5, with 12 bases lining up with TRBD2. Germline-derived CDR1 and CDR2 are KGHSH and LQKENI. CDR3 length: 14 amino acids. J lost 5 bases, V lost 5 bases, and 3 bases had no gene match. In DNA, the CDR3 is TGTGCCAGCTCATCAGGACTAGCGGGGGAGACCCAGTACTTC. This gives the protein CASSSGLAGETQYF. The variable domain in full, completed from reference TRBV18 and TRBJ2-5, reads NAGVMQNPRHLVRRRGQEARLRCSPMKGHSHVYWYRQLPEEGLKFMVYLQKENIIDESGMPKERFSAEFPKEGPSILRIQQVVRGDSAAYFCASSSGLAGETQYFGPGTRLLVL.

J is TRBJ2-7 and V is TRBV2, with 12 bases fitting TRBD2. The V and J ends lost 6 bases and 6 bases, in that order; junction bases with no gene match: 0. Germline-derived CDR1 and CDR2 are SNHLY and FYNNEI. The CDR3 loop spans 12 amino acids. The CDR3: CASRTSGSEQYF. The CDR3 coding sequence is TGTGCCAGCAGGACTAGCGGGAGCGAGCAGTACTTC.

The chain recombines TRBV7-9 with TRBJ2-7; the match to TRBD1 covers 9 bases. Germline assignment: CDR1 SEHNR and CDR2 FQNEAQ (reference sequence). J lost 5 bases, V lost 5 bases, and 7 bases had no gene match. The CDR3 runs to 14 residues. The CDR3: CASSLGQGVNEQYF. Here the CDR3 DNA reads TGTGCCAGCAGCCTGGGACAGGGCGTCAACGAGCAGTACTTC.

The J gene is TRBJ2-1, the V gene TRBV25-1; 7 nucleotides line up with TRBD1. After removal of 3 bases from V and 4 bases from J, the junction contained 6 bases not matched to a gene. This CDR3 comprises 15 residues. The germline gives CDR1 MGHDK, CDR2 SYGVNS. The CDR3 sequence: CASSDEGAPYNEQFF. DNA of the CDR3: TGTGCCAGCAGTGATGAGGGGGCGCCTTACAATGAGCAGTTCTTC.

The CDR3 DNA is TGTGCCAGCAGTTTGGAAGCGGGAGGGATTCTACAGGATACGCAGTATTTT. Its protein is CASSLEAGGILQDTQYF. This chain joins TRBV28 and TRBJ2-3, with 10 bases identical to TRBD2. The CDR3 length is 17 residues. From germline, CDR1 is MDHEN and CDR2 SYDVKM. The ends lost 3 bases at V and 6 bases at J; junction bases unmatched: 12.

The chain is built from TRBV4-1 and TRBJ2-7; tentative D call: TRBD2 (5 bases). The ends were cut back, 1 base at V and 4 bases at J, with 11 bases in the middle. CDR1 MGHRA and CDR2 YSYEKL come from the germline V gene. The CDR3 has 14 residues. CDR3 DNA sequence: TGCGCCAGCAGCCAAGCCTCAGCGGCATACGAGCAGTACTTC. Its translation is CASSQASAAYEQYF.

This sequence joins TRBV6-5 and TRBJ2-1; D gene ambiguous. Germline lookup yields CDR1 MNHEY and CDR2 SVGAGI. V was clipped by 3 bases and J by 5 bases, with 8 bases between them. The CDR3 extends over 13 amino acids. The CDR3 sequence is CASSYLSDNEQFF. The DNA for the CDR3 is TGTGCCAGCAGTTATTTATCGGACAATGAGCAGTTCTTC.

The rearrangement uses TRBV15 and TRBJ1-1, with 7 positions matching TRBD1. V gave up 3 bases and J gave up 4 bases; unmatched junction bases: 5. The CDR3 loop spans 14 amino acids. From germline, CDR1 is LNHNV and CDR2 YYDKDF (reference sequence). CDR3 sequence: CATSRTGTATEAFF. As DNA, the CDR3 is TGTGCCACCAGCAGGACAGGGACGGCCACTGAAGCTTTCTTT.

This chain joins TRBV25-1 and TRBJ1-1, with 9 bases fitting TRBD1. In germline, CDR1 is MGHDK, CDR2 SYGVNS. Losses at the gene ends were 0 bases for V and 4 bases for J; bases not matched to a gene: 9. The CDR3 runs 17 residues. CDR3 protein: CASSEYRGQGISTEAFF. For the CDR3, the DNA is TGTGCCAGCAGTGAATATCGGGGACAGGGAATAAGCACTGAAGCTTTCTTT.

The chain employs TRBV7-2 and TRBJ1-4; perhaps TRBD1 as D (6 bases). With 5 bases removed from V and 4 bases from J, the gap between germline ends came to 14 bases. This CDR3 is built from 15 residues. The V gene's germline CDR1 is SGHTA and CDR2 FQGNSA. The CDR3 DNA reads as TGTGCCAGCAGCGGCAAGGGGGGGTTTAATGAAAAACTGTTTTTT. Translation: CASSGKGGFNEKLFF.

CDR3 bases: TGCAGCGCTCGGACAGGGACCGCTAATGAGCAGTTCTTC. It translates to CSARTGTANEQFF. The chain recombines TRBV29-1 with TRBJ2-1; 8 positions agree with TRBD1. Trimming took 7 bases from V and 7 from J; bases not matched to a gene: 9. Germline loops: CDR1 SQVTM, CDR2 ANQGSEA. This CDR3 is built from 13 residues.

This rearrangement joins TRBV6-1 to TRBJ1-5; TRBD1 is a possible D gene (5 bases). Germline V gene lookup returns CDR1 MNHNS and CDR2 SASEGT. The CDR3 covers 15 residues. Trimming cost V 0 bases and J 7 bases, with 13 bases left between them. CDR3 loop: CASSEAYQGSQPQHF. CDR3 DNA: TGTGCCAGCAGTGAAGCGTACCAGGGCTCCCAGCCCCAGCATTTT.

The chain is built from TRBV19 and TRBJ2-1; TRBD2 is a possible D gene (6 bases). Germline V lookup: CDR1 LNHDA, CDR2 SQIVND (reference sequence). The V end lost 3 bases, the J end lost 10 bases, and 16 bases lay between the germline ends. The CDR3 runs 14 residues. In DNA form, the CDR3 reads TGTGCCAGTAGTATTTTCGCGGGGATGGGGGAGCAGTTCTTC. It specifies CASSIFAGMGEQFF.

The rearrangement uses TRBV5-1 and TRBJ2-2; 7 bases match TRBD2. CDR1 and CDR2 (germline): SGHRS, YFSETQ. The CDR3 has 15 amino acids. After removal of 0 bases from V and 7 bases from J, the junction contained 6 bases not matched to a gene. The CDR3 reads CASSLDASGGGELFF. The CDR3 coding sequence is TGCGCCAGCAGCTTGGATGCTAGCGGAGGCGGGGAGCTGTTTTTT.

J is TRBJ2-7 and V is TRBV19; 9 bases line up with TRBD2. From germline, CDR1 is LNHDA and CDR2 SQIVND (reference sequence). This CDR3 contains 15 residues. V gave up 5 bases and J gave up 3 bases; unmatched junction bases: 8. The CDR3 is CASSVRLAENYEQYF. CDR3 nucleotides: TGTGCCAGTAGTGTCCGACTAGCGGAAAACTACGAGCAGTACTTC.